The 28 T cell receptor beta chains given below trace back to one sample, sequenced in a study of early T cells in non-severe SARS-CoV-2 infection. Each CDR3 protein is one row after TCRdb ran MiXCR on the 5' RACE reads. The sample holds tens of thousands of distinct CDR3 sequences, roughly 15% seen once. The sample comprised whole blood. The receptors here all came from an adult who was a healthcare worker with PCR-confirmed SARS-CoV-2 infection or an uninfected control (not recorded which).

This clonotype came up a few times. The DNA of the CDR3 is TGTGCCATCAGTTCGGACAGCTACGAGCAGTACTTC. Amino acids: CAISSDSYEQYF. The gene calls are TRBV10-3 and TRBJ2-7, with D maybe TRBD1 (6 bases). Trimming left V 5 bases short and J 3 bases short, with 8 bases between. Germline-derived CDR1 and CDR2 are ENHRY and SYGVKD. The CDR3 is 12 residues long.

This clonotype showed up many times. The chain has TRBV9 and TRBJ1-2, with a tentative D call TRBD1 (5 bases). The CDR3 has 15 amino acids. The ends were cut back, 0 bases at V and 5 bases at J, with 14 bases in the middle. Germline-derived CDR1 and CDR2 are SGDLS and YYNGEE. The CDR3 coding sequence is TGTGCCAGCAGCGTAGTGGGGACCGAATCGTATGGCTACACCTTC. Its translation is CASSVVGTESYGYTF.

This chain joins TRBV7-6 and TRBJ2-5; D is possibly TRBD2 (6 bases). Germline values: CDR1 SGHVS, CDR2 FNYEAQ. V gave up 5 bases and J gave up 4 bases, with 11 bases separating them. The CDR3 is 13 residues long. This chain's CDR3 is CASSGMEGETQYF. The CDR3 nucleotides read TGTGCCAGCAGCGGGATGGAGGGAGAGACCCAGTACTTC.

This chain uses TRBV6-1 with TRBJ2-3, with 15 nucleotides matching TRBD2. In germline, CDR1 is MNHNS, CDR2 SASEGT. The trim removed 6 bases at V and 1 base at J, leaving 2 bases unmatched. The length of the CDR3 is 16 residues. CDR3 amino acids: CASRGLAGGRTDTQYF. CDR3 in DNA: TGTGCCAGCAGGGGACTAGCGGGAGGACGCACAGATACGCAGTATTTT.

The chain links TRBV11-1 to TRBJ1-2, with D perhaps matching TRBD1 (5 bases). CDR3 length equals 13 residues. With 5 bases removed from V and 3 bases from J, the gap between germline ends came to 10 bases. CDR1 is SGHAT, CDR2 FQDESV, per germline (reference sequence). For the CDR3, the DNA is TGTGCCAGCAGCCTCAGGGTCGACTATGGCTACACCTTC. It specifies CASSLRVDYGYTF.

The V call is TRBV10-1, the J call TRBJ2-7; 7 bases agree with TRBD1. CDR3 length: 14 amino acids. Germline-derived CDR1 and CDR2 are WNHNN and SYGVQD (reference sequence). J gave up 2 bases and V 5 bases, and 6 bases lay outside the gene matches. The CDR3 protein is CASSPGTVPYEQYF. The CDR3 region has the DNA TGCGCCAGCAGTCCCGGGACAGTCCCCTACGAGCAGTACTTC.

This clonotype has a handful of counts. The V call is TRBV2, the J call TRBJ2-3; TRBD2 aligns across 8 bases. CDR3 length: 13 amino acids. Germline-derived CDR1 and CDR2 are SNHLY and FYNNEI. Trimming at V came to 7 bases and at J to 3 bases, leaving 3 bases not matched to a gene. In DNA, the CDR3 is TGTGCCAGCATAACGGGGGGGACAGATACGCAGTATTTT. Translating gives CASITGGTDTQYF.

V gene TRBV7-9 combines with J gene TRBJ2-1; weak D call: TRBD2 (7 bases). V dropped 7 bases and J dropped 8 bases, with 21 bases sitting between them. There are 15 residues in the CDR3. Germline V gene lookup returns CDR1 SEHNR and CDR2 FQNEAQ (reference sequence). This CDR3 reads CASNPWGASGDEQFF. DNA for the CDR3: TGTGCCAGCAACCCATGGGGGGCTAGCGGTGATGAGCAGTTCTTC.

This clonotype has more than one count but fewer than ten. The chain combines TRBV4-3 with TRBJ1-6; unclear D gene. Germline assignment: CDR1 LGHNA and CDR2 YSLEER. The CDR3 covers 12 residues. The V end lost 0 bases, the J end lost 17 bases, and 11 bases lay between the germline ends. CDR3 sequence (DNA): TGCGCCAGCAGCCAAGATTTAGCTGATTTCCACTTT. This gives the protein CASSQDLADFHF.

There are a few counts of this clonotype. The chain is built from TRBV7-9 and TRBJ1-4, with D perhaps TRBD1 (5 bases). CDR1 and CDR2 from the germline V gene are SEHNR and FQNEAQ (reference sequence). This CDR3 is built from 15 residues. Trimming took 1 base from V and 6 from J, leaving 12 bases between them. The CDR3 region has the DNA TGTGCCAGCAGCTTAGATGAGGGGAACGATGAAAAACTGTTTTTT. Protein sequence: CASSLDEGNDEKLFF.

The gene calls are TRBV10-3 and TRBJ2-3; weak D call: TRBD1 (6 bases). CDR1 ENHRY and CDR2 SYGVKD come from the germline V gene. The CDR3 totals 15 residues. V lost 6 bases to trimming and J lost 4 bases, with 17 bases between them. The CDR3 bases are TGTGCCATCAGGTCCGACAGGAGCTTGGCAGATACGCAGTATTTT. Its translation: CAIRSDRSLADTQYF.

This clonotype was detected ten times or more. This rearrangement joins TRBV7-8 to TRBJ2-7; the D call may be TRBD1 or TRBD2 (5 bases each). CDR3 size: 14 residues. Trimming pared 3 bases from V and 3 bases from J, leaving 12 bases between. Germline loops: CDR1 SGHVS, CDR2 FQNEAQ. The CDR3, as DNA: TGTGCCAGCAGCTTGGGACCATCGAGCTACGAGCAGTACTTC. It is translated as CASSLGPSSYEQYF.

In this sample, this clonotype turned up many times. This chain links TRBV7-9 with TRBJ2-2; D not certain. Deletions cut 5 bases from V and 3 bases from J, with 10 bases between. Per germline, CDR1 SEHNR and CDR2 FQNEAQ (reference sequence). The length of the CDR3 is 14 residues. The CDR3 nucleotides are TGTGCCAGCAGCATTAGTGGTGACACCGGGGAGCTGTTTTTT. Translated: CASSISGDTGELFF.

The J gene is TRBJ2-7, the V gene TRBV20-1, with 7 bases matching TRBD1. CDR3 length: 15 amino acids. The V and J ends lost 3 bases and 3 bases, in that order; junction bases with no gene match: 11. The V gene's germline CDR1 is DFQATT and CDR2 SNEGSKA (reference sequence). The CDR3 nucleotides are TGCAGTGCTAGCCCCCCAGGGGGACAGAACTACGAGCAGTACTTC. This encodes CSASPPGGQNYEQYF.

This clonotype was recorded many times. The CDR3 region has the DNA TGTGCCAGCAGTCCCCCGGGTAATAGCAATCAGCCCCAGCATTTT. Residues: CASSPPGNSNQPQHF. The chain joins TRBV12-3 or TRBV12-4 to TRBJ1-5, with D unresolved. Trimming shortened V by 5 bases and J by 0 bases, and 11 bases separated the two germline ends. The CDR3 contains 15 residues.

This clonotype was counted ten times or more. V and J are TRBV7-9 and TRBJ2-6, with 9 bases aligning to TRBD1. Per germline, CDR1 SEHNR and CDR2 FQNEAQ (reference sequence). J lost 2 bases, V lost 5 bases, and 1 base had no gene match. The CDR3 loop spans 15 amino acids. In nucleotides, the CDR3 is TGTGCCAGCAGCCGGGACAGGGCTGGGGCCAACGTCCTGACTTTC. It yields the protein CASSRDRAGANVLTF.

This clonotype was found many times. This chain links TRBV20-1 with TRBJ2-3; TRBD2 aligns across 7 bases. CDR3 length equals 16 residues. Germline CDR1 and CDR2: DFQATT and SNEGSKA (reference sequence). V trimming: 3 bases; J trimming: 0 bases; junction bases outside the gene matches: 9. The CDR3 sequence: CSASVPSGPSTDTQYF. The CDR3 coding sequence is TGCAGTGCTAGTGTGCCTAGCGGTCCTAGCACAGATACGCAGTATTTT.

The chain is built from TRBV6-5 and TRBJ2-1, with D maybe TRBD1 (5 bases). This CDR3 is 18 amino acids long. The germline V gene has CDR1 MNHEY and CDR2 SVGAGI. The V end lost 7 bases, the J end lost 0 bases, and 22 bases lay between the germline ends. This CDR3 is CASTLRQGGWGSYNEQFF. Written as DNA, the CDR3 is TGTGCCAGCACCTTGCGCCAGGGCGGCTGGGGCTCCTACAATGAGCAGTTCTTC.

The genes are TRBV5-6 and TRBJ2-2; 7 bases line up with TRBD2. Per germline, CDR1 SGHDT and CDR2 YYEEEE. V gave up 0 bases and J gave up 6 bases; unmatched junction bases: 2. The CDR3 is 14 residues long. The CDR3 region has the DNA TGTGCCAGCAGCTTGGTCCTAGCGGCCGGGGAGCTGTTTTTT. Its translation is CASSLVLAAGELFF.

This clonotype was counted between two and nine times. The chain carries TRBV5-1 and TRBJ2-1, with 9 nucleotides matching TRBD1. Unmatched junction bases numbered 15, after V lost 4 bases and J lost 7 bases. The CDR3 is made up of 17 amino acids. Germline lookup yields CDR1 SGHRS and CDR2 YFSETQ. CDR3 nucleotides: TGCGCCAGCAGCCGTACCCTTGGACAGGGGCAGACGAATGAGCAGTTCTTC. Translated, it gives CASSRTLGQGQTNEQFF.

This chain uses TRBV29-1 with TRBJ2-1; 7 bases match TRBD2. The V segment lost 3 bases and the J segment 8 bases; nucleotides outside the gene matches: 7. Germline CDR1 SQVTM, CDR2 ANQGSEA. This CDR3 has 13 amino acids. CDR3 protein: CSVDRRETHEQFF. Written as DNA, the CDR3 is TGCAGCGTTGATAGGCGGGAGACGCATGAGCAGTTCTTC.

V usage is TRBV6-6 and J usage is TRBJ1-4, with 10 bases that match TRBD1. V lost 6 bases and J lost 8; bases outside the gene matches: 9. The germline CDR1 and CDR2 sequences are MNHNY and SVGAGI (reference sequence). The CDR3 totals 15 residues. CDR3: CASSSGTGVREKLFF. The CDR3 nucleotides are TGTGCCAGCAGCTCCGGGACAGGGGTGAGAGAAAAACTGTTTTTT.

This clonotype came up a few times. Compared with germline, one end of the junction differs, possibly owing to a read error. The chain links TRBV7-2 to TRBJ2-2; maybe TRBD1 (5 bases). CDR3 length: 16 residues. The V gene's germline CDR1 is SGHTA and CDR2 FQGNSA. CDR3 loop: CASRFFDSPNTGELFF. The DNA for the CDR3 is TGTGCCAGCCGCTTCTTCGACAGCCCGAACACCGGGGAGCTGTTTTTT. The whole variable domain, remainder taken from reference TRBV7-2 and TRBJ2-2, is GAGVSQSPSNKVTEKGKDVELRCDPISGHTALYWYRQSLGQGLEFLIYFQGNSAPDKSGLPSDRFSAERTGGSVSTLTIQRTQQEDSAVYLCASRFFDSPNTGELFFGEGSRLTVL.

This clonotype was detected only a few times. The rearrangement links TRBV5-1 to TRBJ2-2, with D perhaps matching TRBD1 (6 bases). This CDR3 spans 15 amino acids. V lost 3 bases, J lost 0 bases, and 9 bases lay in between. The germline gives CDR1 SGHRS, CDR2 YFSETQ. CDR3 amino acids: CASSWDTANTGELFF. For the CDR3, the DNA is TGCGCCAGCAGCTGGGACACCGCGAACACCGGGGAGCTGTTTTTT.

V usage is TRBV7-9 and J usage is TRBJ2-7; tentative D call: TRBD2 (6 bases). V was trimmed by 7 bases and J by 2 bases, leaving 15 bases between them. The CDR3 covers 14 residues. Germline CDR1 is SEHNR and CDR2 is FQNEAQ (reference sequence). The CDR3 bases are TGTGCCAGCATCTTTCCAGGACTACCCTACGAGCAGTACTTC. Translating it yields CASIFPGLPYEQYF.

Ten or more counts support this clonotype. This chain connects TRBV7-2 to TRBJ2-7; 9 bases are shared with TRBD2. J lost 5 bases, V lost 5 bases, and 10 bases had no gene match. The CDR3 has 15 amino acids. The germline gives CDR1 SGHTA, CDR2 FQGNSA. CDR3 sequence: CASSLFSGSENEQYF. CDR3 nucleotide sequence: TGTGCCAGCAGCCTATTTAGCGGGAGTGAGAACGAGCAGTACTTC.

This clonotype was seen only a few times. The genes are TRBV11-2 and TRBJ1-5; no definite D call. The CDR3 sequence is 15 residues long. In germline, CDR1 is SGHAT, CDR2 FQNNGV. Between the trimmed V and J ends, which lost 1 base and 6 bases, there was a span of 13 bases. Here the CDR3 DNA reads TGTGCCAGCAGCTTAGGTTTCGGGGAGGCTCAGCCCCAGCATTTT. Translated, it gives CASSLGFGEAQPQHF.

This clonotype was seen many times. The V and J genes are TRBV12-3 or TRBV12-4 and TRBJ1-5; tentative D call: TRBD1 (5 bases). V lost 7 bases and J 2 bases, leaving 12 bases between the germline ends. The CDR3 extends over 14 amino acids. The CDR3 reads CASTLGRRNQPQHF. CDR3 bases: TGTGCCAGCACCTTGGGACGGCGCAATCAGCCCCAGCATTTT.